This passage covers 18 T cell receptor beta chains from one sample sequenced in a study of blood T cell repertoires in COVID-19. TCRdb keeps only in-frame clones here, not all; method: immunoSEQ multiplex PCR. The sample lists about 120,000 clones, 65% to 85% seen once, with over 3% in the top ten. Sequenced input: PBMCs or T cells enriched from blood (not recorded which). The receptors derive from a woman aged 25 to 39 who had recovered from COVID-19.

V usage is TRBV20-1 and J usage is TRBJ2-7; maybe TRBD2 (5 bases). The CDR3 consists of 11 residues. Per the germline V gene, CDR1 is DFQATT and CDR2 is SNEGSKA (reference sequence). Trimming shortened V by 3 bases and J by 3 bases, and 6 bases separated the two germline ends. The CDR3 loop reads CSASRGYEQYF. The DNA for the CDR3 is TGCAGTGCTAGCCGGGGCTACGAGCAGTACTTC.

This clone was seen more than once but under ten times. The V call is TRBV28, the J call TRBJ1-5; no clear D gene. Between the trimmed V and J ends, which lost 1 base and 4 bases, there was a span of 8 bases. From germline, CDR1 is MDHEN and CDR2 SYDVKM. The CDR3 has 14 residues. CDR3 amino acids: CASSLFRTNQPQHF. CDR3 coding DNA: TGTGCCAGCAGTTTATTCCGGACTAATCAGCCCCAGCATTTT.

This chain joins TRBV6-5 and TRBJ1-4; D might be TRBD1 (5 bases). This CDR3 region has 14 residues. The germline gives CDR1 MNHEY, CDR2 SVGAGI. Trimming removed 6 bases at V and 8 bases at J, with 16 bases between. This CDR3 reads CASSPEGLREKLFF. The DNA for the CDR3 is TGTGCCAGCAGCCCGGAGGGGCTGCGGGAAAAACTGTTTTTT.

J is TRBJ1-3 and V is TRBV9; 8 bases agree with TRBD1. This CDR3 spans 16 amino acids. The trim removed 4 bases at V and 0 bases at J, leaving 6 bases unmatched. The germline V gene encodes CDR1 SGDLS and CDR2 YYNGEE. DNA of the CDR3: TGTGCCAGCAGCCCGACAGGGGCTGGCTCTGGAAACACCATATATTTT. Translation gives CASSPTGAGSGNTIYF. Based on the CDR3 plus reference TRBV9 and TRBJ1-3, the full variable domain is DSGVTQTPKHLITATGQRVTLRCSPRSGDLSVYWYQQSLDQGLQFLIQYYNGEERAKGNILERFSAQQFPDLHSELNLSSLELGDSALYFCASSPTGAGSGNTIYFGEGSWLTVV.

The chain is built from TRBV6-1 and TRBJ1-4, with TRBD1 matching over 8 bases. Per germline, CDR1 MNHNS and CDR2 SASEGT. The CDR3 is made up of 15 amino acids. V was clipped by 2 bases and J by 8 bases; unmatched bases: 7. CDR3 DNA: TGTGCCAGCAGTGAAAGGACAGGGTTGAGGGAAAAACTGTTTTTT. Its translation is CASSERTGLREKLFF.

This clone was counted between two and nine times. The chain uses TRBV7-2 and TRBJ1-2; 8 positions agree with TRBD1. CDR1 and CDR2 from the germline V gene are SGHTA and FQGNSA. J was trimmed by 4 bases and V by 4 bases; bases with no gene match: 5. CDR3 length: 14 residues. CDR3 amino acids: CASSSTGVGYGYTF. CDR3 bases: TGTGCCAGCAGCTCGACAGGGGTCGGCTATGGCTACACCTTC.

This clone came up a few times. The genes are TRBV7-2 and TRBJ2-3; D is unclear. Germline CDR1 reads SGHTA; CDR2 reads FQGNSA. Trimming pared 3 bases from V and 0 bases from J, leaving 7 bases between. The CDR3 is 14 residues long. This CDR3 reads CASSFQTSTDTQYF. The CDR3 region has the DNA TGTGCCAGCAGCTTCCAGACTAGCACAGATACGCAGTATTTT.

V gene TRBV7-8 combines with J gene TRBJ1-1, with D maybe TRBD1 (6 bases). Germline CDR1 reads SGHVS; CDR2 reads FQNEAQ. CDR3 length: 18 amino acids. V was clipped by 5 bases and J by 0 bases, with 22 bases between them. The CDR3 spells CASSRLTAGVQMNTEAFF. The CDR3, as DNA: TGTGCCAGCAGCCGCCTAACGGCAGGGGTACAGATGAACACTGAAGCTTTCTTT.

The chain has TRBV6-5 and TRBJ1-6; 8 bases fit TRBD1. There are 15 residues in the CDR3. After removal of 2 bases from V and 12 bases from J, the junction contained 9 bases not matched to a gene. From germline, CDR1 is MNHEY and CDR2 SVGAGI. The chain's CDR3 is CASSYKGTGGVPLHF. CDR3 DNA: TGTGCCAGCAGTTACAAGGGGACAGGAGGAGTACCCCTCCACTTT.

The chain carries TRBV6-5 and TRBJ2-5, with 9 bases fitting TRBD1. The germline CDR1 and CDR2 sequences are MNHEY and SVGAGI. After removal of 2 bases from V and 6 bases from J, the junction contained 4 bases not matched to a gene. The CDR3 contains 14 residues. The CDR3 is CASSYGTGMQTQYF. CDR3 DNA: TGTGCCAGCAGTTACGGGACAGGGATGCAGACCCAGTACTTC.

The chain is built from TRBV29-1 and TRBJ2-2, with TRBD2 matching 7 bases. The junction had 6 bases not matched to a gene; V was cut back by 0 bases and J by 5 bases. The V gene's germline CDR1 is SQVTM and CDR2 ANQGSEA. CDR3 length: 15 amino acids. CDR3 loop: CSVEDGGSRTGELFF. The CDR3 bases are TGCAGCGTTGAAGACGGCGGGAGTAGGACCGGGGAGCTGTTTTTT.

The rearrangement links TRBV29-1 to TRBJ2-2; no clear D. V was clipped by 4 bases and J by 1 base, with 13 bases between them. The CDR3 is 15 amino acids. Germline-derived CDR1 and CDR2 are SQVTM and ANQGSEA. CDR3 sequence reads: CSVVPGRRNTGELFF. The CDR3 nucleotides read TGCAGCGTTGTCCCCGGCAGGCGGAACACCGGGGAGCTGTTTTTT.

The CDR3, as DNA: TGTGCTAGTGGTTTGGTGGCGGGAGAAAGGAACACCGGGGAGCTGTTTTTT. Translated: CASGLVAGERNTGELFF. The chain couples TRBV12-5 to TRBJ2-2; 7 nucleotides line up with TRBD2. Germline CDR1 is LGHNT and CDR2 is FRNRAP. With V trimmed by 0 bases and J by 1 base, 5 bases remained unmatched. The CDR3 sequence is 17 residues long. The full variable domain, rest sourced from reference TRBV12-5 and TRBJ2-2, is DARVTQTPRHKVTEMGQEVTMRCQPILGHNTVFWYRQTMMQGLELLAYFRNRAPLDDSGMPKDRFSAEMPDATLATLKIQPSEPRDSAVYFCASGLVAGERNTGELFFGEGSRLTVL.

This chain links TRBV7-6 with TRBJ2-7, with 8 bases matching TRBD2. The V segment lost 1 base and the J segment 5 bases; nucleotides outside the gene matches: 10. The length of the CDR3 is 16 residues. The V gene's germline CDR1 is SGHVS and CDR2 FNYEAQ. DNA of the CDR3: TGTGCCAGCAGCTTAGGCACCCCAGCGGGAGAGGACGAGCAGTACTTC. This sequence encodes CASSLGTPAGEDEQYF.

This clone was detected only a few times. CDR3 sequence (DNA): TGTGCCAGCAGTTTGGTCCCGGGATATAGCAATCAGCCCCAGCATTTT. This encodes CASSLVPGYSNQPQHF. The genes are TRBV28 and TRBJ1-5, with no clear D. Trimming removed 3 bases at V and 0 bases at J, with 12 bases between. This CDR3 has 16 residues. CDR1 is MDHEN and CDR2 is SYDVKM in the germline V gene.

V is TRBV4-1 and J is TRBJ1-1; 12 positions match TRBD1. Germline V gives CDR1 MGHRA, CDR2 YSYEKL. After removal of 4 bases from V and 3 bases from J, the junction contained 15 bases not matched to a gene. CDR3 length: 19 residues. This chain's CDR3 is CASSPPSGQGARIYTEAFF. As DNA, the CDR3 is TGCGCCAGCAGCCCCCCCTCGGGACAGGGGGCGCGGATTTACACTGAAGCTTTCTTT.

V gene TRBV4-1 combines with J gene TRBJ2-1, with TRBD1 as a possible D gene (5 bases). Germline CDR1 is MGHRA and CDR2 is YSYEKL. The V end lost 1 base, the J end lost 3 bases, and 13 bases lay between the germline ends. The CDR3 extends over 16 amino acids. The DNA for the CDR3 is TGCGCCAGCAGCCAAGGTTCGGCAGGGCTCTACAATGAGCAGTTCTTC. This sequence encodes CASSQGSAGLYNEQFF.

In DNA form, the CDR3 reads TGTGCCAGCAGCCCGCGCGGGGTAGCGGGATTGACCCAGTACTTC. Protein product: CASSPRGVAGLTQYF. This chain joins TRBV7-8 and TRBJ2-5; 8 positions agree with TRBD2. This CDR3 is built from 15 residues. After removal of 5 bases from V and 7 bases from J, the junction contained 12 bases not matched to a gene. CDR1 and CDR2 (germline): SGHVS, FQNEAQ.